This record looks at one TCR beta chain sequence and its context. The antigen is undetermined. For the second PCR, which ran for roughly 7 to 11 cycles, a sample-barcoded 5' primer and a J-beta primer mix were used. Unique molecular identifiers of 12 random nucleotides labeled each cDNA. Via MiXCR, TCRdb re-called the 5' RACE reads, giving one row per CDR3 protein. This sample has 1.5 million to 2 million distinct CDR3 sequences; about 50% occur once, and the top ten carry roughly 2.1%. This sample was included in a study of blood T cells in healthy people across ages. Study findings and constraints: It was not known whether donors were CMV positive (a possible confounder of expanded clonotype changes). It was the long-lived donors that had more naive CD4+ cells and higher diversity than aged donors.

V lost 3 bases and J 3 bases, leaving 17 bases between the germline ends. CDR3 length: 15 residues. CDR1 DFQATT and CDR2 SNEGSKA come from the germline V gene (reference sequence). Sequencing was carried out using blood. The chain uses TRBV20-1 and TRBJ2-5; D might be TRBD2 (5 bases). The receptor was derived from a woman between 35 and 50 years old in good health. The CDR3: CSASIYRELEETQYF. In nucleotides, the CDR3 is TGCAGTGCTAGTATCTACCGGGAACTGGAAGAGACCCAGTACTTC.